The 18 T cell receptor beta chains below were found in one sample sequenced in a study of beta chain features in type 1 diabetes. Notes on the study in general: People with Type 1 diabetes carried modestly yet significantly shorter TCRB CDR3s in all four CD4+ subsets.

What was sequenced were expressed TCRB transcripts, since all of the isolated RNA had been reverse transcribed. Produced via immunoSEQ multiplex PCR; TCRdb's table is partial and in-frame only. The data contain about 160,000 clones, approximately 9% of them singletons. Antigens of these TCRs are unknown. The specimen sequenced was central memory CD4+ T cells from blood. The receptors shown here come from a woman younger than 35 with type 1 diabetes.

The chain carries TRBV5-6 and TRBJ2-3; the D gene is possibly TRBD2 (6 bases). V was pared by 0 bases and J by 5 bases, with 19 bases between. The CDR3 is 17 residues long. CDR1 is SGHDT and CDR2 is YYEEEE in the germline V gene. CDR3 sequence reads: CASSLVGLSGDGDTQYF. CDR3 DNA: TGTGCCAGCAGCTTGGTCGGGTTATCGGGGGACGGAGATACGCAGTATTTT.

In the case of this clone: Other DNA variants within this sample encode the same CDR3. This rearrangement joins TRBV2 to TRBJ2-4; the D gene is possibly TRBD2 (5 bases). Germline values: CDR1 SNHLY, CDR2 FYNNEI. Trimming pared 6 bases from V and 0 bases from J, leaving 6 bases between. The CDR3 totals 13 residues. CDR3 in amino acids: CASSGEAKNIQYF. The CDR3 nucleotides read TGTGCCAGCAGCGGGGAAGCCAAAAACATTCAGTACTTC.

Only a few counts were recorded for this clone. The V call is TRBV11-2, the J call TRBJ1-2; D perhaps matches TRBD1 (5 bases). V gave up 1 base and J gave up 7 bases, with 10 bases separating them. The germline gives CDR1 SGHAT, CDR2 FQNNGV. The CDR3 is 13 residues long. In DNA form, the CDR3 reads TGTGCCAGCAGCTTAGCGTCGGGGGTTGGCTACACCTTC. This sequence encodes CASSLASGVGYTF.

This clone was detected a few times. The rearrangement joins TRBV29-1 to TRBJ2-7; the D is unclear. The CDR3 consists of 14 residues. The germline gives CDR1 SQVTM, CDR2 ANQGSEA. The germline V and J ends were trimmed by 6 bases and 4 bases, with 19 bases remaining between them. CDR3 DNA: TGCAGCGTGGCAGGTCCCCTCTCTTCTTACGAGCAGTACTTC. Protein: CSVAGPLSSYEQYF.

The CDR3 DNA is TGTGCCAGCTCACCATTCGAGCGGACTTATGAGCAGTTCTTC. Translated, it gives CASSPFERTYEQFF. The V gene is TRBV18, the J gene TRBJ2-1; possible D gene TRBD2, 5 bases. Trimming removed 2 bases at V and 8 bases at J, with 13 bases between. Looked up from germline, CDR1 is KGHSH and CDR2 is LQKENI. The CDR3 is made up of 14 amino acids.

This chain connects TRBV7-3 to TRBJ1-1, with D possibly TRBD1 on 6 matching bases. Germline CDR1 is SGHTA and CDR2 is FQGTGA. The V gene lost 4 bases and the J gene lost 7 bases, with 13 bases spanning the gap. The CDR3 consists of 13 residues. The CDR3 bases are TGTGCCAGCAGCTCGGGGACACCACGTGAAGCTTTCTTT. Residues: CASSSGTPREAFF.

The sample holds a few counts of this clone. The rearrangement links TRBV18 to TRBJ1-1, with a weak D call TRBD1 (6 bases). CDR3 length equals 14 residues. The V and J ends lost 6 bases and 0 bases respectively, with 11 bases between them. CDR1 and CDR2 (germline): KGHSH, LQKENI. CDR3 protein: CASSGDNMNTEAFF. In nucleotides, the CDR3 is TGTGCCAGCTCCGGGGACAACATGAACACTGAAGCTTTCTTT.

This clone turned up a few times. The chain links TRBV15 to TRBJ2-1; D unresolved. The CDR3 consists of 12 residues. Per germline, CDR1 LNHNV and CDR2 YYDKDF (reference sequence). V lost 8 bases and J 7 bases, leaving 12 bases between the germline ends. CDR3 loop: CATAASQNEQFF. CDR3 nucleotides: TGTGCCACCGCGGCGAGTCAAAATGAGCAGTTCTTC.

The chain combines TRBV9 with TRBJ1-1; 7 bases are a match to TRBD1. The CDR3 has 15 residues. In germline, CDR1 is SGDLS, CDR2 YYNGEE. V trimming: 4 bases; J trimming: 0 bases; junction bases outside the gene matches: 6. This CDR3 reads CASSPRQGVNTEAFF. CDR3 coding DNA: TGTGCCAGCAGCCCGAGACAGGGAGTGAACACTGAAGCTTTCTTT.

This clone was seen a handful of times. This rearrangement joins TRBV5-8 to TRBJ1-1; 8 nucleotides align to TRBD1. In germline, CDR1 is SGHTS, CDR2 YDEGEE. Trimming at V came to 4 bases and at J to 1 base, leaving 3 bases not matched to a gene. CDR3 length: 14 residues. The CDR3 loop is CASSLGQANTEAFF. CDR3 bases: TGTGCCAGCAGCCTGGGACAGGCGAACACTGAAGCTTTCTTT.

This chain connects TRBV2 to TRBJ2-5, with D possibly being TRBD2 (5 bases). Trimming cost V 7 bases and J 7 bases, with 16 bases left between them. CDR3 length: 13 amino acids. The germline V gene encodes CDR1 SNHLY and CDR2 FYNNEI. The chain's CDR3 is CASTVDLGRTQYF. For the CDR3, the DNA is TGTGCCAGCACCGTGGACCTGGGGAGGACCCAGTACTTC. The full variable domain, completed using reference TRBV2 and TRBJ2-5, is EPEVTQTPSHQVTQMGQEVILRCVPISNHLYFYWYRQILGQKVEFLVSFYNNEISEKSEIFDDQFSVERPDGSNFTLKIRSTKLEDSAMYFCASTVDLGRTQYFGPGTRLLVL.

A few counts support this clone. This rearrangement joins TRBV11-2 to TRBJ2-4; TRBD2 might be the D (5 bases). CDR1 and CDR2 (germline): SGHAT, FQNNGV. The CDR3 extends over 12 amino acids. Between the trimmed V and J ends, which lost 4 bases and 9 bases, there was a span of 10 bases. The CDR3 DNA follows: TGTGCCAGCAGCTCGCCTGAGGGCATTCAGTACTTC. Translated: CASSSPEGIQYF.

The table lists this clone with a few counts. The CDR3 here is CAWTPTGFNQPQHF. DNA of the CDR3: TGTGCCTGGACACCAACAGGGTTCAATCAGCCCCAGCATTTT. The gene calls are TRBV30 and TRBJ1-5; tentative D call: TRBD1 (6 bases). The germline CDR1 and CDR2 sequences are GTSNPN and SVGIG (reference sequence). The V and J ends lost 4 bases and 3 bases respectively, with 13 bases between them. CDR3 size: 14 residues. Drawing the rest from reference TRBV30 and TRBJ1-5, the complete variable domain is SQTIHQWPATLVQPVGSPLSLECTVEGTSNPNLYWYRQAAGRGLQLLFYSVGIGQISSEVPQNLSASRPQDRQFILSSKKLLLSDSGFYLCAWTPTGFNQPQHFGDGTRLSIL.

This clone was found a few times. V and J are TRBV2 and TRBJ2-1; 8 nucleotides agree with TRBD2. CDR1 and CDR2 from the germline V gene are SNHLY and FYNNEI. CDR3 length equals 15 residues. The ends lost 5 bases at V and 5 bases at J; junction bases unmatched: 8. CDR3 protein: CASSSNGGADNEQFF. The CDR3 coding sequence is TGTGCCAGCAGTTCGAACGGGGGGGCCGACAATGAGCAGTTCTTC.

In DNA, the CDR3 is TGTGCCAGCAGCTTCAGAGGCAACTCTGGAAACACCATATATTTT. This translates into CASSFRGNSGNTIYF. The rearrangement links TRBV7-9 to TRBJ1-3; D gene ambiguous. The CDR3 has 15 amino acids. V lost 3 bases to trimming and J lost 0 bases, with 9 bases between them. In germline, CDR1 is SEHNR, CDR2 FQNEAQ (reference sequence).

The sample holds a few counts of this clone. The chain uses TRBV7-2 and TRBJ2-5; TRBD2 matches 8 bases. Trimming took 5 bases from V and 0 from J; bases not matched to a gene: 5. The CDR3 covers 15 residues. Per germline, CDR1 SGHTA and CDR2 FQGNSA. The CDR3 sequence is CASSPKRGHQETQYF. In nucleotides, the CDR3 is TGTGCCAGCAGCCCCAAGCGGGGGCACCAAGAGACCCAGTACTTC.

This clone was picked up a small number of times. This rearrangement joins TRBV2 to TRBJ2-5; TRBD2 aligns across 9 bases. CDR1 and CDR2 from the germline V gene are SNHLY and FYNNEI. CDR3 length: 14 residues. J lost 5 bases, V lost 7 bases, and 8 bases had no gene match. The CDR3 sequence is CASIWASGMETQYF. CDR3 DNA sequence: TGTGCCAGCATATGGGCTAGCGGGATGGAGACCCAGTACTTC. Full variable domain (rest looked up from reference TRBV2 and TRBJ2-5): EPEVTQTPSHQVTQMGQEVILRCVPISNHLYFYWYRQILGQKVEFLVSFYNNEISEKSEIFDDQFSVERPDGSNFTLKIRSTKLEDSAMYFCASIWASGMETQYFGPGTRLLVL.

This chain joins TRBV13 and TRBJ2-3, with 9 bases aligning to TRBD1. Trimming removed 2 bases from V and 2 bases from J; junction bases left unmatched: 11. The CDR3 covers 18 residues. Germline loops: CDR1 PRHDT, CDR2 FYEKMQ (reference sequence). CDR3 loop: CASSLRTGGELFTDTQYF. The CDR3 DNA follows: TGTGCCAGCAGCTTACGTACAGGGGGCGAATTATTCACAGATACGCAGTATTTT.